This T cell receptor beta chain comes out of a study of T cells in tumors after PD-1 blockade. Study-level information: No patient had prior checkpoint blockade, systemic immunosuppression, or radiotherapy within 4 weeks. Study results and limitations: Among squamous cell carcinoma expanded CD8+ clones, roughly 46% of exhausted ones versus approximately 30% of others were novel.

The data were produced by immunoSEQ multiplex PCR, yet TCRdb's version contains in-frame clones alone and is incomplete. The sample carries a few thousand clones, around 62% recorded once. A remark on this clone: Its antigen is as yet unknown.

Squamous cell carcinoma tissue after treatment was collected an average of 31 days into therapy. Sequencing was performed on tumor tissue, taken after anti-PD-1 treatment. The sequence was obtained from a human donor with cutaneous squamous cell carcinoma.

The DNA of the CDR3 is TGTGCCAGCAGCGCCAAAGGGACGGCGAACACCGGGGAGCTGTTTTTT. Translating it yields CASSAKGTANTGELFF. The genes are TRBV9 and TRBJ2-2; D possibly matches TRBD1 or TRBD2 (5 bases each). The length of the CDR3 is 16 residues. With 3 bases removed from V and 0 bases from J, the gap between germline ends came to 12 bases. Germline V lookup: CDR1 SGDLS, CDR2 YYNGEE.